The 5 T cell receptor beta chains in this list originate from one sample, sequenced in a study of T cell responses to AZD1222 COVID-19 vaccine (dated by TCRdb to about 2021). Library preparation was by the immunoSEQ multiplex PCR assay. TCRdb limited this immuneACCESS table to in-frame rearrangements with V and J called. A share of clones is missing; checked studies link under half to unresolved V genes, and the rest is unexplained. The sample yields about 130,000 clones; 70% to 90% were counted once. Of the sample, about 7.9% falls within the top ten clones. In light of the paper, this sample's time point label describes: about 28 days (+/-7) after the second vaccine dose. The treatment or condition tag for this specimen amounts to: meningococcal conjugate vaccine given as trial control. The sample was peripheral blood, taken 28 days after the second dose of the MenACWY control vaccine. The receptors were sampled from an adult who received the MenACWY meningococcal vaccine as a control.

V is TRBV11-3 and J is TRBJ2-2, with 8 nucleotides matching TRBD2. Germline V gene sequence: CDR1 SGHNT, CDR2 YENEEA. The CDR3 covers 19 residues. V was pared by 5 bases and J by 3 bases, with 17 bases of the junction left unmatched. CDR3 loop: CASSPSPVGLAAHTGELFF. DNA for the CDR3: TGTGCCAGCAGCCCCAGCCCTGTCGGACTAGCCGCCCACACCGGGGAGCTGTTTTTT.

The chain uses TRBV28 and TRBJ1-1; D gene unclear. V was trimmed by 7 bases and J by 11 bases, leaving 17 bases between them. From germline, CDR1 is MDHEN and CDR2 SYDVKM. CDR3 length equals 12 residues. CDR3 in amino acids: CASIKGTQRAFF. Here the CDR3 DNA reads TGTGCCAGCATCAAAGGCACCCAGCGGGCTTTCTTT.

The gene calls are TRBV28 and TRBJ1-5; D gene uncertain. V was pared by 6 bases and J by 6 bases, with 18 bases between. Germline CDR1 reads MDHEN; CDR2 reads SYDVKM. This CDR3 is built from 15 residues. The CDR3 bases are TGTGCCAGCAGCCGATCGGGAGGGCTAGGTCAGCCCCAGCATTTT. Amino acid sequence: CASSRSGGLGQPQHF.

The chain combines TRBV6-2 or TRBV6-3 with TRBJ2-7; unclear D gene. V lost 2 bases to trimming and J lost 3 bases, with 5 bases between them. This CDR3 contains 12 residues. Germline lookup yields CDR1 MNHEY and CDR2 SVGEGT. CDR3 nucleotides: TGTGCCAGCAGTTACGGCAACTACGAGCAGTACGTC. Translated: CASSYGNYEQYV.

The genes are TRBV6-2 or TRBV6-3 and TRBJ1-5; D possibly corresponds to TRBD1 (6 bases). This CDR3 has 18 amino acids. Trimming stripped 2 bases from V and 0 bases from J, with 17 bases between. The germline V gene encodes CDR1 MNHEY and CDR2 SVGEGT. CDR3 loop: CASSYTSGTSHSNQPQHF. CDR3 coding DNA: TGTGCCAGCAGTTACACCTCCGGGACATCTCATAGCAATCAGCCCCAGCATTTT.